Presented here are 31 T cell receptor beta chains from one specimen sequenced in a study of shared clonotypes between healthy human individuals. TCRdb keeps only in-frame clones here, not all; method: immunoSEQ multiplex PCR. The table has roughly 2,000,000 clones, around 95% seen once. CD45RO-negative cells were positively selected for CCR7, leaving out terminally differentiated effector memory CD45RA+ cells. Material for sequencing was naive CD8+ T cells from PBMCs. Receptors originate from a young man in good health. Some clones in this sample may be carry-over from other donors' samples.

The gene calls are TRBV2 and TRBJ1-2; D unclear. The germline V gene encodes CDR1 SNHLY and CDR2 FYNNEI. This CDR3 is built from 12 residues. With 4 bases removed from V and 6 bases from J, the gap between germline ends came to 9 bases. The chain's CDR3 is CASSAPADGYTF. CDR3 sequence (DNA): TGTGCCAGCAGTGCCCCGGCGGATGGCTACACCTTC.

V and J are TRBV19 and TRBJ2-1; 7 nucleotides line up with TRBD2. V lost 7 bases and J lost 4; bases outside the gene matches: 7. CDR1 is LNHDA, CDR2 SQIVND, per germline (reference sequence). CDR3 length equals 14 residues. Here the CDR3 DNA reads TGTGCCAGTAAAAAGCGGGAATCATACAATGAGCAGTTCTTC. As protein: CASKKRESYNEQFF.

The J gene is TRBJ2-3, the V gene TRBV18; 8 bases line up with TRBD2. Germline V gene data show CDR1 as KGHSH and CDR2 as LQKENI. The CDR3 has 17 residues. V lost 0 bases, J lost 3 bases, and 8 bases stayed unmatched. The CDR3 coding sequence is TGTGCCAGCTCACCACCTTTCAGCGGGAGTACGACAGATACGCAGTATTTT. It encodes CASSPPFSGSTTDTQYF.

This rearrangement joins TRBV19 to TRBJ1-1; 8 bases are shared with TRBD1. Germline assignment: CDR1 LNHDA and CDR2 SQIVND (reference sequence). CDR3 length equals 12 residues. Trimming removed 7 bases from V and 5 bases from J; junction bases left unmatched: 3. The CDR3 nucleotides are TGTGCCAGTAAACAGGGGGTAACTGAAGCTTTCTTT. It yields the protein CASKQGVTEAFF.

V and J are TRBV10-3 and TRBJ2-1; tentatively, D is TRBD1 (6 bases). Germline CDR1 and CDR2: ENHRY and SYGVKD. V shed 3 bases and J shed 10 bases, with 10 bases lying between them. There are 12 residues in the CDR3. The CDR3 protein is CAISDPGTEQFF. The DNA for the CDR3 is TGTGCCATCAGTGACCCCGGGACAGAGCAGTTCTTC.

The chain has TRBV27 and TRBJ1-2; possible D gene TRBD1, 5 bases. This CDR3 spans 13 amino acids. Deletions cut 2 bases from V and 4 bases from J, with 8 bases between. Germline CDR1 reads MNHEY; CDR2 reads SMNVEV (reference sequence). The CDR3 protein is CASSLNGAYGYTF. As DNA, the CDR3 is TGTGCCAGCAGTTTAAATGGGGCCTATGGCTACACCTTC.

V gene TRBV25-1 combines with J gene TRBJ2-1; no clear D gene. CDR3 size: 14 residues. The germline V gene encodes CDR1 MGHDK and CDR2 SYGVNS. Trimming took off 3 bases at V and 3 bases at J, with 9 bases between the two ends. For the CDR3, the DNA is TGTGCCAGCAGTGACGATCTGTTCTACAATGAGCAGTTCTTC. Its translation is CASSDDLFYNEQFF. The whole variable domain, filled in from reference TRBV25-1 and TRBJ2-1, reads EADIYQTPRYLVIGTGKKITLECSQTMGHDKMYWYQQDPGMELHLIHYSYGVNSTEKGDLSSESTVSRIRTEHFPLTLESARPSHTSQYLCASSDDLFYNEQFFGPGTRLTVL.

The genes are TRBV27 and TRBJ1-2; possible D gene TRBD1, 5 bases. The CDR3 has 16 residues. V shed 4 bases and J shed 4 bases, with 19 bases lying between them. Germline assignment: CDR1 MNHEY and CDR2 SMNVEV (reference sequence). The CDR3 spells CASSSRTGAVIYGYTF. In DNA, the CDR3 is TGTGCCAGCAGTTCCCGCACCGGGGCAGTGATCTATGGCTACACCTTC.

This clone occurred a few times. The chain links TRBV29-1 to TRBJ1-1; D call uncertain. From germline, CDR1 is SQVTM and CDR2 ANQGSEA. The CDR3 is 11 amino acids. The V and J ends lost 1 base and 7 bases respectively, with 7 bases between them. This CDR3 reads CSVEVGIEAFF. In DNA, the CDR3 is TGCAGCGTTGAAGTGGGTATTGAAGCTTTCTTT.

V and J are TRBV2 and TRBJ2-2, with TRBD1 as a possible D gene (5 bases). Trimming pared 2 bases from V and 4 bases from J, leaving 11 bases between. CDR1 SNHLY and CDR2 FYNNEI come from the germline V gene. This CDR3 spans 15 amino acids. CDR3 amino acids: CASSEWAGRTGELFF. As DNA, the CDR3 is TGTGCCAGCAGTGAATGGGCAGGGCGCACCGGGGAGCTGTTTTTT.

Regarding this clone: The sample carries other DNA sequences with the same CDR3. The V gene is TRBV6-5, the J gene TRBJ2-7; perhaps TRBD2 as D (6 bases). CDR3 size: 16 residues. Germline V lookup: CDR1 MNHEY, CDR2 SVGAGI. V was shortened by 0 bases and J by 0 bases, with 12 bases between the two germline ends. The CDR3 DNA is TGTGCCAGCAGTTACTCCACGGGAGCCCTCTCCTACGAGCAGTACTTC. Its protein product is CASSYSTGALSYEQYF.

This chain uses TRBV5-4 with TRBJ1-1; no firm D call. The CDR3 is made up of 16 amino acids. Germline assignment: CDR1 SGHNT and CDR2 YYREEE (reference sequence). Trimming pared 4 bases from V and 1 base from J, leaving 17 bases between. The CDR3 DNA is TGTGCCAGCAGCCCAACCTTTTTAGCAGCGAACACTGAAGCTTTCTTT. It encodes CASSPTFLAANTEAFF.

The table lists this clone with a count of one. The chain has TRBV29-1 and TRBJ2-3; D perhaps matches TRBD2 (6 bases). CDR1 and CDR2 (germline): SQVTM, ANQGSEA. CDR3 size: 14 residues. Trimming stripped 7 bases from V and 4 bases from J, with 18 bases between. The CDR3 loop is CSAGRSGTADTQYF. Here the CDR3 DNA reads TGCAGCGCTGGACGTAGCGGAACCGCAGATACGCAGTATTTT.

The chain employs TRBV27 and TRBJ2-2, with D maybe TRBD2 (5 bases). The CDR3 runs to 13 residues. V lost 8 bases and J lost 6, with 13 bases in between. CDR1 and CDR2 from the germline V gene are MNHEY and SMNVEV (reference sequence). In DNA form, the CDR3 reads TGTGCCAGCGGCGCACTAGATTCCGGGGAGCTGTTTTTT. This translates into CASGALDSGELFF.

This clone was counted a few times. The chain joins TRBV2 to TRBJ1-1; D possibly corresponds to TRBD1 (5 bases). The germline V gene has CDR1 SNHLY and CDR2 FYNNEI. This CDR3 is 12 amino acids long. Trimming removed 7 bases from V and 7 bases from J, with 13 bases in between. CDR3 nucleotide sequence: TGTGCCAGCAAGGACATGGCCATTGAAGCTTTCTTT. This codes for CASKDMAIEAFF.

V usage is TRBV10-3 and J usage is TRBJ2-7; 9 bases line up with TRBD1. Trimming removed 11 bases from V and 7 bases from J; junction bases left unmatched: 12. The germline V gene has CDR1 ENHRY and CDR2 SYGVKD. The CDR3 totals 13 residues. The CDR3 loop is CAVGTGSFREQYF. The CDR3, as DNA: TGTGCCGTGGGGACAGGGTCTTTTAGGGAGCAGTACTTC.

The rearrangement joins TRBV9 to TRBJ2-2; the match to TRBD2 covers 12 bases. Trimming at V came to 5 bases and at J to 6 bases, leaving 8 bases not matched to a gene. This CDR3 is built from 16 residues. Germline CDR1 and CDR2: SGDLS and YYNGEE. CDR3 sequence reads: CASSFTSGRMSGELFF. CDR3 coding DNA: TGTGCCAGCAGTTTTACTAGCGGGAGGATGTCCGGGGAGCTGTTTTTT.

Only one count was recorded for this clone. The genes are TRBV7-9 and TRBJ2-7, with 7 bases fitting TRBD2. This CDR3 region has 13 residues. The germline CDR1 and CDR2 sequences are SEHNR and FQNEAQ (reference sequence). V shed 5 bases and J 3 bases; nucleotides not matched to a gene: 4. The CDR3 region is CASSRTSDYEQYF. CDR3 DNA sequence: TGTGCCAGCAGCCGTACTAGCGACTACGAGCAGTACTTC.

This clone was observed once. The same CDR3 is also encoded by other DNA sequences in this sample. V usage is TRBV5-1 and J usage is TRBJ2-1; no clear D gene. Germline CDR1 SGHRS, CDR2 YFSETQ. The germline V and J ends were trimmed by 2 bases and 3 bases, with 6 bases remaining between them. CDR3 size: 13 residues. The CDR3 DNA is TGCGCCAGCAGCTTCGGCGGCTACAATGAGCAGTTCTTC. Amino acid sequence: CASSFGGYNEQFF. Looking up the rest from reference TRBV5-1 and TRBJ2-1 gives the full variable domain: KAGVTQTPRYLIKTRGQQVTLSCSPISGHRSVSWYQQTPGQGLQFLFEYFSETQRNKGNFPGRFSGRQFSNSRSEMNVSTLELGDSALYLCASSFGGYNEQFFGPGTRLTVL.

A word on this clone: The sample holds other DNA sequences that translate to the same CDR3. The rearrangement joins TRBV19 to TRBJ2-2; D call uncertain. This CDR3 is built from 12 residues. Germline V gives CDR1 LNHDA, CDR2 SQIVND (reference sequence). V was pared by 3 bases and J by 7 bases, with 6 bases between. Here the CDR3 reads CASSIGGGELFF. DNA of the CDR3: TGTGCCAGTAGTATCGGCGGCGGGGAGCTGTTTTTT.

The rearrangement links TRBV5-4 to TRBJ2-7, with 8 bases identical to TRBD2. Germline V lookup: CDR1 SGHNT, CDR2 YYREEE (reference sequence). This CDR3 contains 12 residues. The J segment lost 6 bases and the V segment lost 4 bases, leaving 3 bases of the junction unmatched. The CDR3 loop reads CASSTAGGEQYF. The CDR3 DNA reads TGTGCCAGCAGCACGGCGGGGGGCGAGCAGTACTTC.

The chain carries TRBV18 and TRBJ1-1, with D unclear. Trimming cost V 6 bases and J 2 bases, with 16 bases left between them. The CDR3 totals 15 residues. The germline CDR1 and CDR2 sequences are KGHSH and LQKENI. The CDR3 sequence: CASSQSSRHNTEAFF. CDR3 in DNA: TGTGCCAGCTCCCAATCCAGCAGACACAACACTGAAGCTTTCTTT.

This CDR3 reads CASRRGWSSEDTQYF. As DNA, the CDR3 is TGTGCCAGCAGGAGGGGGTGGTCCTCGGAAGATACGCAGTATTTT. This chain connects TRBV2 to TRBJ2-3, with D possibly matching TRBD1 (6 bases). The CDR3 is 15 residues long. Trimming cost V 6 bases and J 5 bases, with 18 bases left between them. Germline V lookup: CDR1 SNHLY, CDR2 FYNNEI.

The chain carries TRBV28 and TRBJ2-5; D gene unclear. V was clipped by 1 base and J by 4 bases, with 7 bases between them. The germline gives CDR1 MDHEN, CDR2 SYDVKM. The CDR3 covers 13 residues. CDR3 sequence: CASSLFLGETQYF. The CDR3 DNA follows: TGTGCCAGCAGTTTATTTCTCGGAGAGACCCAGTACTTC.

This clone was picked up one time. The chain has TRBV9 and TRBJ2-1, with no clear D. The CDR3 covers 14 residues. Germline CDR1 reads SGDLS; CDR2 reads YYNGEE. V shed 3 bases and J shed 3 bases, with 10 bases lying between them. The chain's CDR3 is CASSALELYNEQFF. The DNA for the CDR3 is TGTGCCAGCAGCGCCTTAGAGCTCTACAATGAGCAGTTCTTC.

Turning to this clone: The same CDR3 is also encoded by other DNA sequences in this sample. This chain links TRBV6-5 with TRBJ2-7; 7 nucleotides match TRBD1. This CDR3 is built from 16 residues. In germline, CDR1 is MNHEY, CDR2 SVGAGI. Trimming removed 0 bases from V and 1 base from J; junction bases left unmatched: 6. The CDR3 region is CASSYSGGERSYEQYF. The CDR3 coding sequence is TGTGCCAGCAGTTACTCAGGGGGCGAGAGGTCCTACGAGCAGTACTTC.

The rearrangement joins TRBV30 to TRBJ2-3; D call uncertain. Germline CDR1 is GTSNPN and CDR2 is SVGIG (reference sequence). V lost 1 base, J lost 6 bases, and 14 bases lay in between. The CDR3 has 14 amino acids. CDR3: CAWSDTGPGDTQYF. In nucleotides, the CDR3 is TGTGCCTGGAGTGATACCGGTCCCGGGGATACGCAGTATTTT.

The chain employs TRBV6-6 and TRBJ1-1; TRBD1 aligns across 7 bases. The junction had 9 bases not matched to a gene; V was cut back by 2 bases and J by 6 bases. Germline CDR1 reads MNHNY; CDR2 reads SVGAGI (reference sequence). CDR3 length equals 15 residues. CDR3 residues: CASSYRGRKEPEAFF. CDR3 sequence (DNA): TGTGCCAGCAGTTACAGGGGGCGAAAGGAACCTGAAGCTTTCTTT.

The chain has TRBV9 and TRBJ2-2; a possible D gene is TRBD2 (6 bases). Germline V lookup: CDR1 SGDLS, CDR2 YYNGEE. The V end lost 0 bases, the J end lost 4 bases, and 13 bases lay between the germline ends. The CDR3 has 16 amino acids. CDR3 protein: CASSVDPLATTGELFF. CDR3 DNA sequence: TGTGCCAGCAGCGTAGACCCGCTAGCGACCACCGGGGAGCTGTTTTTT.

The gene calls are TRBV29-1 and TRBJ1-1; D not certain. The V and J ends lost 6 bases and 4 bases respectively, with 9 bases between them. The germline gives CDR1 SQVTM, CDR2 ANQGSEA. The length of the CDR3 is 11 residues. The CDR3 loop reads CSVDTFTEAFF. As DNA, the CDR3 is TGCAGCGTGGATACGTTCACTGAAGCTTTCTTT.

CDR3 loop: CASSLFHRAANTEAFF. CDR3 coding DNA: TGTGCCAGCAGCTTATTCCACAGGGCGGCGAACACTGAAGCTTTCTTT. The rearrangement joins TRBV11-2 to TRBJ1-1, with D possibly TRBD1 on 6 matching bases. This CDR3 is built from 16 residues. Germline CDR1 SGHAT, CDR2 FQNNGV. Trimming removed 2 bases from V and 1 base from J, with 14 bases in between.